This T cell receptor (beta chain) emerged from a study of molecular identifiers for immune sequencing clone quantification. Study-wide background: For replicates, RNA isolated from about 20,000 or 100,000 naive CD8 cells was divided into five portions, of which four were sequenced.

One entry per CDR3 protein results from TCRdb running MiXCR on the PCR reads. The repertoire holds some 320,000 distinct CDR3 sequences, with about a fifth as singletons. Germline trimming cut 4 bases from V and 0 bases from J; bases unmatched to any gene: 7. CDR3 length equals 17 residues. In germline, CDR1 is KGHDR, CDR2 SFDVKD. The source of this sequence is a human donor in good health. Some libraries in this study had Jurkat cell RNA spiked in. The rearrangement joins TRBV24-1 to TRBJ2-2; 7 bases fit TRBD1. Material: naive CD8+ T cells from blood, with Jurkat cell RNA spiked in. Indicated subset: FACS-sorted CD8+CD4-CCR7+CD45RA+ naive T cells. CDR3 amino acids: CATSEPNRGPNTGELFF. The CDR3 DNA is TGTGCCACCAGTGAGCCCAACAGGGGACCGAACACCGGGGAGCTGTTTTTT.